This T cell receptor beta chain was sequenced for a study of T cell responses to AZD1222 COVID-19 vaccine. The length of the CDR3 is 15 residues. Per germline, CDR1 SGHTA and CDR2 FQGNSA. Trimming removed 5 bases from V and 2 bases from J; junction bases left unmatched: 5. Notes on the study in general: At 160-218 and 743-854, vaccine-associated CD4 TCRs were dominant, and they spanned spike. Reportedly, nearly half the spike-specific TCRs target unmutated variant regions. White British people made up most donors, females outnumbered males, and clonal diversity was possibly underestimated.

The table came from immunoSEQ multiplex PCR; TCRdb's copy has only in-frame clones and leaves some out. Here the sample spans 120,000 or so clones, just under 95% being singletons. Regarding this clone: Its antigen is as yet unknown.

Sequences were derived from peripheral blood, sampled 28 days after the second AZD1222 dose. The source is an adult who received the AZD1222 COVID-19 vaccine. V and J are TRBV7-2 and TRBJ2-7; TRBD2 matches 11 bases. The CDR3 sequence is CASSITSGGTYEQYF. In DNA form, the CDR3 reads TGTGCCAGCAGCATAACTAGCGGGGGCACCTACGAGCAGTACTTC.